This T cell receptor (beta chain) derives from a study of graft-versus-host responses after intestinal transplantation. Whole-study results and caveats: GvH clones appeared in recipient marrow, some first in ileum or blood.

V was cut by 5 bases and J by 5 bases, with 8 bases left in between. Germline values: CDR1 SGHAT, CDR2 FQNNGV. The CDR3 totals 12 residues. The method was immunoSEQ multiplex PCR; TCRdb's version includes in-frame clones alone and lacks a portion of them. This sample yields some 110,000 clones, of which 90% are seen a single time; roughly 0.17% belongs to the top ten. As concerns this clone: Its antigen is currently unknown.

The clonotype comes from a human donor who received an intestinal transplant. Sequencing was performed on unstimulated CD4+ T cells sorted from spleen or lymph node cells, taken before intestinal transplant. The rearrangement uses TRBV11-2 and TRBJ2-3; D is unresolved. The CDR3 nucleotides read TGTGCCAGCAGCCCAACCGGAGATACGCAGTATTTT. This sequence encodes CASSPTGDTQYF.